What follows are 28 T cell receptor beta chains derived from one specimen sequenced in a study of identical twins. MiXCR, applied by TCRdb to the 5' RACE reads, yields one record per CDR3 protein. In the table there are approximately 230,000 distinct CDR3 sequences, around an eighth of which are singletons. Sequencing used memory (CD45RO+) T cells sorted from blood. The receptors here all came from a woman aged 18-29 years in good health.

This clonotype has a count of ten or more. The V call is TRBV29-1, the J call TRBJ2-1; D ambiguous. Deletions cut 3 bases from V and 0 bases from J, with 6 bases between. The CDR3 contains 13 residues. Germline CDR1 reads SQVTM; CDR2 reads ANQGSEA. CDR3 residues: CSVDHSSYNEQFF. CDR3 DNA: TGCAGCGTTGACCACTCCTCCTACAATGAGCAGTTCTTC.

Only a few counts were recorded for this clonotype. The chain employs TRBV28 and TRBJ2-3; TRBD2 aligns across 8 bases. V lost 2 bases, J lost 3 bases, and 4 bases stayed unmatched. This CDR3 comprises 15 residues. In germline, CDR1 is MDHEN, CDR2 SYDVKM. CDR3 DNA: TGTGCCAGCAGTTTAGCTGTAGCGGGAACAGATACGCAGTATTTT. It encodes CASSLAVAGTDTQYF.

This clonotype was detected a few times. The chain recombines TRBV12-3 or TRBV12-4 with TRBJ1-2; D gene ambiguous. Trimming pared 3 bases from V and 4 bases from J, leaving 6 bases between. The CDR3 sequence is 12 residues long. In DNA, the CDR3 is TGTGCCAGCAGTTTTGGCCGCTATGGCTACACCTTC. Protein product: CASSFGRYGYTF.

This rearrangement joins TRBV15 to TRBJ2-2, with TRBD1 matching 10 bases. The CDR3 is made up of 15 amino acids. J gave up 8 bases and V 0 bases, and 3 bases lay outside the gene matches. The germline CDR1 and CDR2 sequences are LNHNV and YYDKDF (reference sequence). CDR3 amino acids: CATSREGTGAGELFF. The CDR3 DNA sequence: TGTGCCACCAGCAGAGAGGGGACAGGGGCGGGGGAGCTGTTTTTT.

CDR3 loop: CASSPHGSGYGYTF. The CDR3 DNA sequence: TGTGCCAGCAGCCCCCACGGGAGCGGGTATGGCTACACCTTC. The chain carries TRBV7-2 and TRBJ1-2; D is ambiguous. This CDR3 is 14 amino acids long. With 5 bases removed from V and 5 bases from J, the gap between germline ends came to 15 bases. Germline V CDR1 and CDR2: SGHTA, FQGNSA.

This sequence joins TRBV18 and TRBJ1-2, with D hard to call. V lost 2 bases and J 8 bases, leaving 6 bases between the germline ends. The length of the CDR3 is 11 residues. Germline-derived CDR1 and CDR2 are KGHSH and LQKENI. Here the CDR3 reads CASSPSQGYTF. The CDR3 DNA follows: TGTGCCAGCTCACCATCACAAGGCTACACCTTC.

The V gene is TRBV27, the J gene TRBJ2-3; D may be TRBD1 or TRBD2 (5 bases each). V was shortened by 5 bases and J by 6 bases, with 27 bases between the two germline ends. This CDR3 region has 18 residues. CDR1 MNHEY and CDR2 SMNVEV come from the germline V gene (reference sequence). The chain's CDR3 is CASSLQAHTVPGTDTQYF. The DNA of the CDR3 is TGTGCCAGCAGTCTACAGGCCCATACAGTGCCGGGAACCGATACGCAGTATTTT.

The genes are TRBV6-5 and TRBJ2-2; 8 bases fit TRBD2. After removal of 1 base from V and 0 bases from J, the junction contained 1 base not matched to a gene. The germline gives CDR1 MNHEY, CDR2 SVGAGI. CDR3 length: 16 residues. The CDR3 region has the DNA TGTGCCAGCAGTTACTTGGGACTAGCGAACACCGGGGAGCTGTTTTTT. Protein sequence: CASSYLGLANTGELFF.

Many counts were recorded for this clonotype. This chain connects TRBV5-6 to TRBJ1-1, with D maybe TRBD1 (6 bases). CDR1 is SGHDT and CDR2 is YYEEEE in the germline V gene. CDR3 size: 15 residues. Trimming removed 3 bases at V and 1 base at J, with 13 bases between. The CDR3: CASSSLLTGNTEAFF. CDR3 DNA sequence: TGTGCCAGCAGCTCCCTTCTGACAGGGAACACTGAAGCTTTCTTT.

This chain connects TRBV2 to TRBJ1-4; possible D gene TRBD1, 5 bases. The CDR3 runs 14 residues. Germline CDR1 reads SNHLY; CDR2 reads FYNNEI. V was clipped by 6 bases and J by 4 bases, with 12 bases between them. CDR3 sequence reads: CASRWSGINEKLFF. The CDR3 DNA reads TGTGCCAGCAGGTGGTCAGGGATTAATGAAAAACTGTTTTTT.

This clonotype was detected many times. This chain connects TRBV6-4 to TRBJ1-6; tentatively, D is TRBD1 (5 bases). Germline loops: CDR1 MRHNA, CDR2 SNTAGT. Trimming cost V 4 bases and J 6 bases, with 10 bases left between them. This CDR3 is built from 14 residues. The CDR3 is CASSAGTSNSPLHF. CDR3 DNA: TGTGCCAGCAGTGCCGGGACGAGTAATTCACCCCTCCACTTT.

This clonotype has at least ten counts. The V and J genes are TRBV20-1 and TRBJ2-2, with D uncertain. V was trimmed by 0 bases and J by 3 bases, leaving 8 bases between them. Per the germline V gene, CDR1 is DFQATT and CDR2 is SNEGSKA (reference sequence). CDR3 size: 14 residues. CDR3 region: CSARDRLYTGELFF. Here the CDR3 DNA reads TGCAGTGCTAGAGATAGACTGTACACCGGGGAGCTGTTTTTT.

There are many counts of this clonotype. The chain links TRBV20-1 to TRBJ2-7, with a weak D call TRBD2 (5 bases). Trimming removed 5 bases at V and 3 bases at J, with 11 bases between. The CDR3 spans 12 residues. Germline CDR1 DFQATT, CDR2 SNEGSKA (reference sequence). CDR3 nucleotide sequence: TGCAGTGCTTCCCGGGGAAACTACGAGCAGTACTTC. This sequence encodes CSASRGNYEQYF.

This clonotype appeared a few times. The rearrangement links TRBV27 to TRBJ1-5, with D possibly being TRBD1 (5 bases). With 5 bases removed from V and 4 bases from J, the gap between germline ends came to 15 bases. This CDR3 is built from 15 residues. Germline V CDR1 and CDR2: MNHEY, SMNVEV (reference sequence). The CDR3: CASSPSGGWNQPQHF. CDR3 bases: TGTGCCAGCAGTCCCTCCGGGGGGTGGAATCAGCCCCAGCATTTT.

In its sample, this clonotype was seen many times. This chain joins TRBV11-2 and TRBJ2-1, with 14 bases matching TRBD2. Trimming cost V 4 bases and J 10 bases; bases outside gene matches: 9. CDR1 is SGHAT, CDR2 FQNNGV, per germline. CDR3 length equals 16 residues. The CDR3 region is CASSSRLAGGPEEQFF. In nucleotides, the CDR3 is TGTGCCAGCAGCTCTCGACTAGCGGGAGGGCCTGAAGAGCAGTTCTTC.

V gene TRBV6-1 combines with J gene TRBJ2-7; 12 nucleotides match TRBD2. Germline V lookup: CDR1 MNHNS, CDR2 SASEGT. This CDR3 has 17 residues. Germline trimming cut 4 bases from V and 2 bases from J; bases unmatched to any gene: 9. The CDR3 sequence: CASSARRLAGVTYEQYF. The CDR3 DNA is TGTGCCAGCAGTGCCCGCCGACTAGCGGGGGTAACCTACGAGCAGTACTTC.

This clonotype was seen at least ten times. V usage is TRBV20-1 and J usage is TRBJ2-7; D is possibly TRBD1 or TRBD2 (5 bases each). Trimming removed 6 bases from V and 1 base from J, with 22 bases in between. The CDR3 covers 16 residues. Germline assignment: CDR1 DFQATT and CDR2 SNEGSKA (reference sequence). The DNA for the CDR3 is TGCAGTGCCACCCACGGGTCCGGGGCGACGTCCTACGAGCAGTACTTC. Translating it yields CSATHGSGATSYEQYF.

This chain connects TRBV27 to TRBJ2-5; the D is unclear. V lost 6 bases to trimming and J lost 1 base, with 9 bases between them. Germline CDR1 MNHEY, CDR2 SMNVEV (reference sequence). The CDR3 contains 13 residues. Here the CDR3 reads CASSIYPQETQYF. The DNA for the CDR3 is TGTGCCAGCAGCATCTACCCCCAAGAGACCCAGTACTTC.

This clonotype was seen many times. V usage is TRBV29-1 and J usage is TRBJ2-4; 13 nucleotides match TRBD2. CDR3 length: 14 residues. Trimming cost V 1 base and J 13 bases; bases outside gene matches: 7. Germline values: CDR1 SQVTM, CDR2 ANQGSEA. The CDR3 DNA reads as TGCAGCGTTGAAGCGCCTGGACTAGCGGGAGTGCAGTACTTC. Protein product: CSVEAPGLAGVQYF.

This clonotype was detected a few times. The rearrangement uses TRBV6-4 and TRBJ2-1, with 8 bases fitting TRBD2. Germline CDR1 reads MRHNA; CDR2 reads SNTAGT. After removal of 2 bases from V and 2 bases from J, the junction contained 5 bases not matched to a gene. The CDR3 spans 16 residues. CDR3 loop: CASSDEAGAPYNEQFF. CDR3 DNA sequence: TGTGCCAGCAGTGACGAAGCGGGGGCCCCCTACAATGAGCAGTTCTTC.

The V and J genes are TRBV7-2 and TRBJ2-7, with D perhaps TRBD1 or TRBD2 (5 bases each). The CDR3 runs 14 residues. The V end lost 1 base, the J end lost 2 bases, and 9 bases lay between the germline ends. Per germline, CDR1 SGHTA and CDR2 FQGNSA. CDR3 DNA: TGTGCCAGCAGCTTAGTCGGGACGGCCTACGAGCAGTACTTC. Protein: CASSLVGTAYEQYF.

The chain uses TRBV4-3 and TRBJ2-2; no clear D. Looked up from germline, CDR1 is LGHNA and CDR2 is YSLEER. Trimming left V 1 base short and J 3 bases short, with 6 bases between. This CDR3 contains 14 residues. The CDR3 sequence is CASSQGLYTGELFF. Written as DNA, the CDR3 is TGCGCCAGCAGCCAAGGCTTATACACCGGGGAGCTGTTTTTT.

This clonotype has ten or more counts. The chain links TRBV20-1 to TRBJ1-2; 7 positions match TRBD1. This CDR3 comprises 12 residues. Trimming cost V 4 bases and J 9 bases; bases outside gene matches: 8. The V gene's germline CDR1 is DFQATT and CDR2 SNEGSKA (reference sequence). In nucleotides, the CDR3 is TGCAGTGCTATGGGACAGCTCATCAGCTACACCTTC. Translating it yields CSAMGQLISYTF.

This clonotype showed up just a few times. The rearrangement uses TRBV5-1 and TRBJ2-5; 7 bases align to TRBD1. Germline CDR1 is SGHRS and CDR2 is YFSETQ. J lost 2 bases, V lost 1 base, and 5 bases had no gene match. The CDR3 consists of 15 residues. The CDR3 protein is CASSLRQGVQETQYF. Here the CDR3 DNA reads TGCGCCAGCAGCTTGCGGCAGGGGGTTCAAGAGACCCAGTACTTC.

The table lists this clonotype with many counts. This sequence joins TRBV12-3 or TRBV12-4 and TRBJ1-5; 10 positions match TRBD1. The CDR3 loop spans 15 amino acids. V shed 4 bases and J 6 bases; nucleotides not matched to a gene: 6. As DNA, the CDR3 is TGTGCCAGCAGTTATGGGGACAGGGGAAGTCAGCCCCAGCATTTT. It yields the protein CASSYGDRGSQPQHF.

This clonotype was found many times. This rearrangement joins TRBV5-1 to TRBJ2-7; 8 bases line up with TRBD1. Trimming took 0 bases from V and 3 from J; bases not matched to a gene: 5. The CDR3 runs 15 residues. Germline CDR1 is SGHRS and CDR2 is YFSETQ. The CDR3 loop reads CASSLVGTGSYEQYF. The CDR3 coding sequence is TGCGCCAGCAGCTTGGTAGGGACAGGAAGCTACGAGCAGTACTTC.

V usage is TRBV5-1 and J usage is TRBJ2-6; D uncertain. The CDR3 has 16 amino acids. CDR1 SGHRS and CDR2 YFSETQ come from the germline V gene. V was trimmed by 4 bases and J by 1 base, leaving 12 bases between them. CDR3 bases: TGCGCCAGCAGCCCCATGAGTGGGTCTGGGGCCAACGTCCTGACTTTC. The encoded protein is CASSPMSGSGANVLTF.

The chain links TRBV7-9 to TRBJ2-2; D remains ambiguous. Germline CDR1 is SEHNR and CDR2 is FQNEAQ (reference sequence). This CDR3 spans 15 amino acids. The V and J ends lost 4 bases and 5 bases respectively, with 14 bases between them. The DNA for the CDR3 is TGTGCCAGCAGCTCACCCTTGGGCCCGACCGGGGAGCTGTTTTTT. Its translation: CASSSPLGPTGELFF.